This T cell receptor beta chain was observed in a study of radiotherapy plus CTLA-4 blockade in lung cancer. Libraries were prepared by immunoSEQ multiplex PCR; TCRdb keeps only in-frame clonotypes and omits some of them. This repertoire shows more than 80,000 clones, more than 70% found once; its top ten account for 2% to 3%. This CDR3 spans 14 amino acids. The V gene lost 5 bases and the J gene lost 3 bases, with 11 bases spanning the gap. Germline loops: CDR1 MNHEY, CDR2 SMNVEV (reference sequence). The rearrangement joins TRBV27 to TRBJ1-3; D remains unclear. The origin of this receptor is a human donor with non-small cell lung cancer that progressed on radiotherapy plus ipilimumab. Some clones in this sample may be carry-over from other donors' samples. The specimen was peripheral blood, collected from a patient treated with radiotherapy plus ipilimumab. The CDR3: CASSRFGGGNTIYF. CDR3 DNA sequence: TGTGCCAGCAGTAGGTTTGGAGGTGGAAACACCATATATTTT.